The present TCR beta chain was sequenced within a study of blood T cells in healthy people across ages (dated by TCRdb to the mid-2010s). In terms of the full investigation: Template switching captured roughly one uniquely barcoded TCR beta cDNA molecule per two T cells in model experiments. The donors were divided into four age groups: young (average around 17 years), middle-aged (under 40), aged (under 70) and long-lived (82). To avoid experimental bias, donors of different ages were spread randomly across the sequencing lanes. The study measured age-related changes in TCR beta repertoire diversity using deep sequencing normalized with unique cDNA molecular identifiers. Two additional independent replicas of 1 million unique cDNA reads from the same blood draw were analyzed for two donors (one aged 18 to 29 and one aged 80 or older). Overall study results and their limits: The long-lived group showed more naive CD4+ T cells, fewer expanded clones and increased TCR diversity than the aged group, suggesting age selection. The CMV infection status of donors was not known, potentially confounding age-related changes in expanded clonotypes. Because profiling used bulk unsorted PBMCs, naive and antigen-experienced compartments could not be compared conclusively. The percentage of naive T cells measured by flow cytometry correlated strongly with observed TCR beta diversity. Observed TCR beta diversity per million T cells fell roughly linearly with age, and a significant reduction was already apparent by age about 43. Estimates of total diversity based on one million sequenced T cells were considered lower bounds and underestimates.

To note about this clonotype: What this receptor recognizes is not known. No qualities accompany the bases; no much larger clone lies one base away.

The donors were roughly 40 Caucasian individuals from Russia, aged roughly 6 to 100 years, who were systemically healthy. About 10 milliliters of peripheral blood were drawn from each donor into EDTA-treated Vacutainer tubes. Ficoll-Paque density-gradient centrifugation was used to isolate PBMCs, with at least 6.5 million per sample. Trizol reagent was used to extract total RNA from the PBMCs, yielding at least 5.5 micrograms per sample. For every donor, an aliquot of PBMCs went through flow cytometry to measure the percentages of naive CD45RAhigh/CD27high T cells. From a lookup of the germline V gene (reference sequence), CDR1 and CDR2 are SEHNR and FQNEAQ. Relative to germline, V is 5 bases shorter and J is 1 base shorter, with 8 bases between their ends. Reading from cysteine to phenylalanine, the CDR3 counts 14 amino acids. Of all the DNA, just the CDR3 is kept, 42 bases in frame from base 1.

The library was prepared using 5' RACE. The sequencer was an Illumina HiSeq 2500. A second roughly 6 to 11 cycle PCR used a sample-barcoded 5' primer and a J-beta primer mix. A unique molecular identifier was introduced onto each TCR beta cDNA molecule by a template-switch 5' adaptor carrying 12 random nucleotides. At least 2.5 million CDR3-containing paired-end reads were obtained from each sample. All of the RNA was converted into first-strand cDNA using the Mint cDNA synthesis kit, with a TRBC-specific oligonucleotide serving as the primer. Following uracil-DNA glycosylase treatment, all cDNA underwent a first 18-cycle PCR with the universal primers M1SS and BC2_uni_R. Per the source publication's procedure: Normalization of each sample was performed by random selection of 1 million high-quality reads, each carrying a distinct molecular identifier. Instead of being binned into consensus sequences, reads with shared molecular identifiers were discarded. MiTCR, with a Q25 quality threshold and the strictest error-elimination algorithm, was used for CDR3 identification, clonotype clustering and error correction. Lower-bound total TCR beta diversity was estimated with a nonparametric unseen species model using Euler transformation. The public reads were run again by TCRdb, first through fastp at Q25 and then through MiXCR, and only productive beta chains were kept. Rows are unified per CDR3 protein, each entry keeping the most common DNA and genes. V and J calls and clone size were set by TCRdb, not the authors. The sample table contains hundreds of thousands of distinct CDR3 sequences; only one count was recorded for under 40% of them. 13% of the sample is in the top ten clones.

The sample comprised blood. The source of this sequence is a young man in good health. The chain employs TRBV7-9 and TRBJ2-2, with no reliable assignment of the D segment. The DNA sequence is TGTGCCAGCAGCCGCACAGAGAACACCGGGGAGCTGTTTTTT. Translated, it reads CASSRTENTGELFF. The reference TRBV7-9 and TRBJ2-2 proteins fill in what lies around the CDR3, so the full variable domain reads DTGVSQNPRHKITKRGQNVTFRCDPISEHNRLYWYRQTLGQGPEFLTYFQNEAQLEKSRLLSDRFSAERPKGSFSTLEIQRTEQGDSAMYLCASSRTENTGELFFGEGSRLTVL.